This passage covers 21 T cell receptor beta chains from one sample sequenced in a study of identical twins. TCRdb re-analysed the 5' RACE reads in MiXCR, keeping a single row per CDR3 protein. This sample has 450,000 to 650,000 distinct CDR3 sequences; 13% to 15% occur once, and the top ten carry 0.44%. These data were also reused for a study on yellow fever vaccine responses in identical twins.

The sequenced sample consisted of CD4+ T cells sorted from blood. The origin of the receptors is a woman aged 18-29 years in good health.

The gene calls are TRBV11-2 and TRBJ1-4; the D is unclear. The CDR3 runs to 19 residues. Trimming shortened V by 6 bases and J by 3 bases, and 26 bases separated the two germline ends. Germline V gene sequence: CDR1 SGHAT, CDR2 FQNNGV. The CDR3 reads CASRKGAGSKGLSNEKLFF. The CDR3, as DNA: TGTGCCAGCAGAAAAGGCGCGGGAAGTAAAGGGTTATCTAATGAAAAACTGTTTTTT.

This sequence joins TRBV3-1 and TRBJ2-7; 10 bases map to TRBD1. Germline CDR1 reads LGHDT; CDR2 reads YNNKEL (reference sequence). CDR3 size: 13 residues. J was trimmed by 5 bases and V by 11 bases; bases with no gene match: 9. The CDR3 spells CAAGDRGGNEQYF. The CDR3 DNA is TGTGCCGCGGGGGACAGGGGAGGTAACGAGCAGTACTTC.

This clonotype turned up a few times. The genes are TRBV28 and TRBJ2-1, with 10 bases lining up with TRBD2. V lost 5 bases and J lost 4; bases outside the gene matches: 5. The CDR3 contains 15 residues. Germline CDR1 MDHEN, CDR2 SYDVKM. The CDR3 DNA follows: TGTGCCAGCAGTGCTAGCGGGGGAGTATACAATGAGCAGTTCTTC. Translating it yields CASSASGGVYNEQFF.

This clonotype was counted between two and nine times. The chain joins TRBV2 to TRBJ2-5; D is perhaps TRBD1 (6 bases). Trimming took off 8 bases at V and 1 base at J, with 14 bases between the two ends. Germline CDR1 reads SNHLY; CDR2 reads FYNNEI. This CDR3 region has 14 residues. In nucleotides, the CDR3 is TGTGCCAGCCCAACCGGGACACCCCAAGAGACCCAGTACTTC. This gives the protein CASPTGTPQETQYF.

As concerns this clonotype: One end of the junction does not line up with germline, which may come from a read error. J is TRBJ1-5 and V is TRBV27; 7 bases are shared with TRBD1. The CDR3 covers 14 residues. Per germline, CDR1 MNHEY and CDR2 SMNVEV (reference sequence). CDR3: CASSRRDSTQPQHF. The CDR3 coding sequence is TGTGCCAGCAGTCGCCGGGACAGCACTCAGCCCCAGCATTTT.

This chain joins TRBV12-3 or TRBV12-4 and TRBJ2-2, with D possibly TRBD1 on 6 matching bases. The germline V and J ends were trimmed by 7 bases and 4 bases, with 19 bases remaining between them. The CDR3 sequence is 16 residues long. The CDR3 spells CASTPLSQGFTGELFF. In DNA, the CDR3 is TGTGCCAGCACCCCTTTGAGCCAGGGGTTCACCGGGGAGCTGTTTTTT.

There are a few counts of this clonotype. The CDR3 region has the DNA TGTGCCAGCTCCTGGACAGGCTCCTACGAGCAGTACTTC. Translation gives CASSWTGSYEQYF. The V call is TRBV7-9, the J call TRBJ2-7; 7 nucleotides agree with TRBD1. CDR3 length: 13 amino acids. V dropped 8 bases and J dropped 0; count of bases not matched to a gene: 4. Germline V lookup: CDR1 SEHNR, CDR2 FQNEAQ (reference sequence). The whole variable domain, remainder taken from reference TRBV7-9 and TRBJ2-7, is DTGVSQNPRHKITKRGQNVTFRCDPISEHNRLYWYRQTLGQGPEFLTYFQNEAQLEKSRLLSDRFSAERPKGSFSTLEIQRTEQGDSAMYLCASSWTGSYEQYFGPGTRLTVT.

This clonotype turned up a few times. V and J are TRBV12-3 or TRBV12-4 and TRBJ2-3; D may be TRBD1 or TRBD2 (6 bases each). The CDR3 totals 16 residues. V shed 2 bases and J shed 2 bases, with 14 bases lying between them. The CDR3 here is CASSLLGGPYTDTQYF. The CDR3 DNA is TGTGCCAGCAGTTTACTGGGGGGCCCGTACACAGATACGCAGTATTTT.

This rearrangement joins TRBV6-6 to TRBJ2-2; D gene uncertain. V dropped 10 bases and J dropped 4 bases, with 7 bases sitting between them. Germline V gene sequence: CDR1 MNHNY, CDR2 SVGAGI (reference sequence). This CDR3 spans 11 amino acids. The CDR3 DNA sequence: TGTGCCACATGGGCCACCGGGGAGCTGTTTTTT. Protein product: CATWATGELFF.

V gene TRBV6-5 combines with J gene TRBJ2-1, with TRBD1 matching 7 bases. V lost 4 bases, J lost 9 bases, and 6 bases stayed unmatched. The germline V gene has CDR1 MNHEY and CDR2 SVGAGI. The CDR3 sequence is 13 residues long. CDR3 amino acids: CASSSTGSTEQFF. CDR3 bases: TGTGCCAGCAGTTCGACAGGGAGTACTGAGCAGTTCTTC.

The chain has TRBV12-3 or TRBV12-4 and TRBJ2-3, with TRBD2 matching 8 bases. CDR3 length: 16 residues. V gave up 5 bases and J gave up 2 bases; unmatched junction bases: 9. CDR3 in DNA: TGTGCCAGCAGTCCGCCGGGACTAGATGACACAGATACGCAGTATTTT. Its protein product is CASSPPGLDDTDTQYF.

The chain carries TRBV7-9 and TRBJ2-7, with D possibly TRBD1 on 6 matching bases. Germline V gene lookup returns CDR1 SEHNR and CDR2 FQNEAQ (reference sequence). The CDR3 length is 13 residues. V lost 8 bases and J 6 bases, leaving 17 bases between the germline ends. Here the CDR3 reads CASDNLGGGEQYF. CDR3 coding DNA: TGTGCCAGCGATAATCTAGGGGGTGGCGAGCAGTACTTC.

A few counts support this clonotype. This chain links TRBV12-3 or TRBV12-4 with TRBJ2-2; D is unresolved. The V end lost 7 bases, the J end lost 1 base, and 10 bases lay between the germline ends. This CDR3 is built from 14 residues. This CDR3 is CASTPIQNTGELFF. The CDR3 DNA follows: TGTGCCAGCACCCCTATACAGAACACCGGGGAGCTGTTTTTT.

CDR3 residues: CASKTMGYSNQPQHF. The CDR3 DNA follows: TGTGCCAGCAAGACGATGGGGTATAGCAATCAGCCCCAGCATTTT. The chain carries TRBV21-1 and TRBJ1-5. TRBV21-1 is described as a pseudogene. The CDR3 length is 15 residues.

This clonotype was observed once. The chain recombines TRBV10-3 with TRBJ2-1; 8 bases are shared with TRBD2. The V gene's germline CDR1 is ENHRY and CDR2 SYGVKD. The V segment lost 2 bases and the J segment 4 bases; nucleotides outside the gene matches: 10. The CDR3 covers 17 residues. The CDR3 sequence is CAISEALGGGGYNEQFF. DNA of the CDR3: TGTGCCATCAGTGAGGCCCTCGGTGGCGGGGGGTACAATGAGCAGTTCTTC.

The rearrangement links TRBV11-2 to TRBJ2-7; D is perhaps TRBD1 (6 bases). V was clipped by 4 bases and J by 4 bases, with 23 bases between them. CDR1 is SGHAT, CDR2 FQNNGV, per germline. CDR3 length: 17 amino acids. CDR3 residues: CASSSRQVPNMDYEQYV. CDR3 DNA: TGTGCCAGCAGCTCCCGACAGGTTCCTAACATGGATTACGAGCAGTACGTC.

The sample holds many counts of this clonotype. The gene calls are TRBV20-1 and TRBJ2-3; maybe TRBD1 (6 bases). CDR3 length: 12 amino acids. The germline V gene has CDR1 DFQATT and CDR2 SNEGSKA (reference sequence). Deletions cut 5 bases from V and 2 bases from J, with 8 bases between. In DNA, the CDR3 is TGCAGTGCTGGACAGAACACAGATACGCAGTATTTT. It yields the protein CSAGQNTDTQYF.

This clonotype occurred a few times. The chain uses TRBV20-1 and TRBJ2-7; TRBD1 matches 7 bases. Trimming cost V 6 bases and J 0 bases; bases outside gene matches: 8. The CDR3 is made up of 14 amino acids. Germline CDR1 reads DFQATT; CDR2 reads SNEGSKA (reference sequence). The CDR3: CSAHLGQLSYEQYF. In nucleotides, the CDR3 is TGCAGTGCCCACTTGGGACAGCTCTCCTACGAGCAGTACTTC.

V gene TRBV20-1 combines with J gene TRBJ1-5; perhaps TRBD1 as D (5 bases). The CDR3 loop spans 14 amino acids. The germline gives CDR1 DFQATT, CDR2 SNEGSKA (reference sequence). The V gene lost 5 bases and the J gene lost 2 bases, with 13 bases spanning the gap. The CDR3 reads CSAVQGVGNQPQHF. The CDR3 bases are TGCAGTGCTGTCCAGGGAGTGGGCAATCAGCCCCAGCATTTT.

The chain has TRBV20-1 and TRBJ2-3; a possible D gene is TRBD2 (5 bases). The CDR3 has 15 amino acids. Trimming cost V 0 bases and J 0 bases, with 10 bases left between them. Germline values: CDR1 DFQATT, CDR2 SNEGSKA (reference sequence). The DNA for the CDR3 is TGCAGTGCTAGAGATTTGAGGGCAAGCACAGATACGCAGTATTTT. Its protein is CSARDLRASTDTQYF.

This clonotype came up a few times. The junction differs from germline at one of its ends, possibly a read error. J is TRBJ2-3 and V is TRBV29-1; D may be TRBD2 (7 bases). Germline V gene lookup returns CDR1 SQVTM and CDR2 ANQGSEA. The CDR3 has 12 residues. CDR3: CSVVVGGRVEDF. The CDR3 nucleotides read TGCAGCGTTGTAGTAGGGGGGAGGGTTGAGGATTTT.